The sequence of this TCR beta chain was determined in a study of CD8 T cells in ankylosing spondylitis. General study findings and limits: Matched ankylosing spondylitis synovial fluid reportedly contained a significantly enriched population of disease-linked clones. There was a TCR beta motif, made of eight highly homologous variants, that appeared characteristic of ankylosing spondylitis blood. Some of the motif variants had earlier been found in reactive arthritis patients' fluid and blood. CD8+ disease-linked clones were present at relatively low frequencies in blood.

Only one count was recorded for this clonotype. Its target is unknown. TCRdb passed the 5' RACE reads through MiXCR, listing each CDR3 protein once. Of 220,000 or so distinct CDR3 sequences in the sample, about 18% were seen once. The TCR sequence derives from a male donor with ankylosing spondylitis. Material for sequencing was blood, either unsorted or a sorted T cell fraction (not recorded which).

CDR3 in amino acids: CAWSVGPNTEAFF. CDR3 in DNA: TGTGCCTGGAGTGTAGGGCCGAACACTGAAGCTTTCTTT. This sequence joins TRBV30 and TRBJ1-1; D not certain. The V end lost 0 bases, the J end lost 1 base, and 6 bases lay between the germline ends. The CDR3 covers 13 residues. Germline V gene sequence: CDR1 GTSNPN, CDR2 SVGIG (reference sequence).